A single sample is the source of the 17 T cell receptor beta chains below, sequenced in a study of CXCR3-negative and CXCR3-positive naive CD8 T cells. These TCRs' antigens remain unknown. Study-level points and caveats: CXCR3-positive naive cells carried more hydrophobic TRB CDR3s than CXCR3-negative ones.

All TRB cDNA libraries came from 5' RACE performed with UMI labels. TCRdb reprocessed the 5' RACE reads; each CDR3 protein has one entry and no DNA is given. Recorded for this sample: tens of thousands of distinct CDR3 sequences. Source material: naive CXCR3+ CD8+ T cells from blood. Subset reported: CD45RO-CCR7+CD27+CD95- naive CD8+ T cells expressing CXCR3 (TNR3+). These receptors originate from a human donor in good health. Some clones in this sample may be carry-over from other donors' samples.

The chain combines TRBV7-3 with TRBJ1-1. Germline V lookup: CDR1 SGHTA, CDR2 FQGTGA. This CDR3 region has 14 residues. CDR3 amino acids: CASSSPGLEDLLLF.

CDR3 loop: CASSQTYTEAFF. The chain has TRBV12-3 or TRBV12-4 and TRBJ1-1. This CDR3 has 12 amino acids.

The J gene is TRBJ1-1, the V gene TRBV28; TCRdb gives TRBD1 as the D gene, but with no DNA this cannot be confirmed. The length of the CDR3 is 14 residues. The V gene's germline CDR1 is MDHEN and CDR2 SYDVKM. The CDR3 sequence: CASSPTGGSTEAFF.

This chain uses TRBV29-1 with TRBJ1-2; TCRdb gives TRBD1 as the D gene, but with no DNA this cannot be confirmed. Germline V gene data show CDR1 as SQVTM and CDR2 as ANQGSEA. The CDR3 is 12 amino acids. CDR3 loop: CSVDYRGGGYTF. Combining the CDR3 with reference TRBV29-1 and TRBJ1-2 gives the whole variable domain SAVISQKPSRDICQRGTSLTIQCQVDSQVTMMFWYRQQPGQSLTLIATANQGSEATYESGFVIDKFPISRPNLTFSTLTVSNMSPEDSSIYLCSVDYRGGGYTFGSGTRLTVV.

The chain joins TRBV5-5 to TRBJ1-3. CDR1 and CDR2 from the germline V gene are SGHKS and YYEKEE (reference sequence). The CDR3 is 16 residues long. This CDR3 reads CASSLDEGRSGNTIYF. Supplemented by reference TRBV5-5 and TRBJ1-3, the full variable domain reads DAGVTQSPTHLIKTRGQQVTLRCSPISGHKSVSWYQQVLGQGPQFIFQYYEKEERGRGNFPDRFSARQFPNYSSELNVNALLLGDSALYLCASSLDEGRSGNTIYFGEGSWLTVV.

The V call is TRBV12-3 or TRBV12-4, the J call TRBJ2-3; the D call of TRBD1 rests on TCRdb alone, since no DNA is present to check it. This CDR3 region has 15 residues. This CDR3 is CASSPWDSNTDTQYF.

The V and J genes are TRBV7-2 and TRBJ2-7; TCRdb picks TRBD1, but there is no DNA to check that call. Germline lookup yields CDR1 SGHTA and CDR2 FQGNSA. This CDR3 has 14 residues. CDR3: CASSLVGDGGEQYF.

The chain combines TRBV5-1 with TRBJ2-3. The CDR3 covers 14 residues. Germline CDR1 reads SGHRS; CDR2 reads YFSETQ. Here the CDR3 reads CASSLDWAGDTQYF.

The gene calls are TRBV12-5 and TRBJ1-1. This CDR3 region has 14 residues. Germline CDR1 LGHNT, CDR2 FRNRAP. The CDR3: CASGLPFGNTEAFF.

This chain uses TRBV20-1 with TRBJ2-2; TCRdb's D call, TRBD1, is unchecked because there is no DNA. CDR3 length: 15 amino acids. Germline CDR1 DFQATT, CDR2 SNEGSKA (reference sequence). CDR3 sequence: CSARDRAENTGELFF.

The rearrangement uses TRBV7-6 and TRBJ2-2; no DNA is available, so the TRBD1 call from TCRdb remains unchecked. CDR3 length: 16 residues. Germline assignment: CDR1 SGHVS and CDR2 FNYEAQ. The CDR3 is CASILAGGLGTGELFF. Filled out from reference TRBV7-6 and TRBJ2-2, the complete variable domain reads GAGVSQSPRYKVTKRGQDVALRCDPISGHVSLYWYRQALGQGPEFLTYFNYEAQQDKSGLPNDRFSAERPEGSISTLTIQRTEQRDSAMYRCASILAGGLGTGELFFGEGSRLTVL.

The chain employs TRBV28 and TRBJ2-3; the D call of TRBD1 rests on TCRdb alone, since no DNA is present to check it. The germline CDR1 and CDR2 sequences are MDHEN and SYDVKM. This CDR3 has 17 amino acids. The CDR3 region is CASSLLSGGPSTDTQYF.

The chain employs TRBV3-2 and TRBJ2-5; TCRdb names TRBD2, which stays unverified in the absence of DNA. TRBV3-2 is a listed pseudogene. This CDR3 has 17 residues. This CDR3 reads CASSLPTPGLAEKTQYF.

V gene TRBV29-1 combines with J gene TRBJ1-4; lacking DNA, the TRBD1 call made by TCRdb goes unchecked. This CDR3 spans 14 amino acids. CDR1 and CDR2 (germline): SQVTM, ANQGSEA. The chain's CDR3 is CSVEWTGQGEKLFF.

The chain is built from TRBV29-1 and TRBJ2-1; the TCRdb D gene call, TRBD1, has no DNA to confirm it. Germline V gene lookup returns CDR1 SQVTM and CDR2 ANQGSEA. The CDR3 runs 20 residues. CDR3: CSVTTTPGQGWNGALDEQFF.

This chain joins TRBV7-8 and TRBJ2-1. Germline V lookup: CDR1 SGHVS, CDR2 FQNEAQ. CDR3 length: 15 amino acids. The chain's CDR3 is CASSLELASYNEQFF.

This chain connects TRBV14 to TRBJ2-1; TCRdb outputs TRBD1, but without DNA this stays unchecked. There are 14 residues in the CDR3. Germline-derived CDR1 and CDR2 are SGHDN and FVKESK. This CDR3 is CASSQGSDPGEQFF.